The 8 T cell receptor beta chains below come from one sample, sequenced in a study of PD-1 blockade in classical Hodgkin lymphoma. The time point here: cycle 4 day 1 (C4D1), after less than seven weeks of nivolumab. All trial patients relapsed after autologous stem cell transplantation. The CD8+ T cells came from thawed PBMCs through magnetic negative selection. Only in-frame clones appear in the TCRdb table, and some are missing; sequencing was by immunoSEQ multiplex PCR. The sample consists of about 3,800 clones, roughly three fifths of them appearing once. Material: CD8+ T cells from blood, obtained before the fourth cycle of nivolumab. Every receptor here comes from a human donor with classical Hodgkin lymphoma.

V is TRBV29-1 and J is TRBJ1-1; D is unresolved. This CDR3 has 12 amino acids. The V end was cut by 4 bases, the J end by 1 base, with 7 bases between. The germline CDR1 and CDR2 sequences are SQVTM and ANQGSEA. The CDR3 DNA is TGCAGCGTTGTATCCGAGAACACTGAAGCTTTCTTT. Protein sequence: CSVVSENTEAFF. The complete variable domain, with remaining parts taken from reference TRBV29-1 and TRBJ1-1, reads SAVISQKPSRDICQRGTSLTIQCQVDSQVTMMFWYRQQPGQSLTLIATANQGSEATYESGFVIDKFPISRPNLTFSTLTVSNMSPEDSSIYLCSVVSENTEAFFGQGTRLTVV.

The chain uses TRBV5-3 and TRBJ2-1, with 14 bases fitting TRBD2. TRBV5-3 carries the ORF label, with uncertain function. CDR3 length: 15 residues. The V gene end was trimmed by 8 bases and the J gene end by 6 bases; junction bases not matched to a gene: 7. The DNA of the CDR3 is TGTGCCAGCAGCCTAGGACTAGCGGGAGGCAATGAGCAGTTCTTC. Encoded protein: CASSLGLAGGNEQFF.

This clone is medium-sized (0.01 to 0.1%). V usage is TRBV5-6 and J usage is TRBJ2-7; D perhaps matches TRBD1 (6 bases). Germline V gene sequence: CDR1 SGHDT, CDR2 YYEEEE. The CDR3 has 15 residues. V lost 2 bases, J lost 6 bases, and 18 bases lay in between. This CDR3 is CASSLRDNAPGEQYF. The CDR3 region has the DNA TGTGCCAGCAGCTTACGGGACAATGCCCCGGGCGAGCAGTACTTC.

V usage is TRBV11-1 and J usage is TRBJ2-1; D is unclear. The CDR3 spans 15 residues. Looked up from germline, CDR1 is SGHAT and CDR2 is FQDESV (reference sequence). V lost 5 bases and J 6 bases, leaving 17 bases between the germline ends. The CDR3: CASSPEQLSANEQFF. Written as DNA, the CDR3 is TGTGCCAGCAGCCCTGAACAACTCAGCGCCAATGAGCAGTTCTTC. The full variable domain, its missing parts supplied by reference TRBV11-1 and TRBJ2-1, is EAEVAQSPRYKITEKSQAVAFWCDPISGHATLYWYRQILGQGPELLVQFQDESVVDDSQLPKDRFSAERLKGVDSTLKIQPAELGDSAMYLCASSPEQLSANEQFFGPGTRLTVL.

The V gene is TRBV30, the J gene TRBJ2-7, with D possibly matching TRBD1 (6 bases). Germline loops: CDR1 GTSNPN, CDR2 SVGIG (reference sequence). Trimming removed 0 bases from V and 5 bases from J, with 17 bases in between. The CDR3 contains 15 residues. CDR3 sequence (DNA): TGTGCCTGGAGTGTATTCACAGGGCCTAGTAACGAGCAGTACTTC. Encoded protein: CAWSVFTGPSNEQYF. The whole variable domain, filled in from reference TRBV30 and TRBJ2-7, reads SQTIHQWPATLVQPVGSPLSLECTVEGTSNPNLYWYRQAAGRGLQLLFYSVGIGQISSEVPQNLSASRPQDRQFILSSKKLLLSDSGFYLCAWSVFTGPSNEQYFGPGTRLTVT.

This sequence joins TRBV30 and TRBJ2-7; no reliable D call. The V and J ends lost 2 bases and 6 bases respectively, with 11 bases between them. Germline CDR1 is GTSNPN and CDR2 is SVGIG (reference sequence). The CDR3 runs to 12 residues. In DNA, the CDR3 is TGTGCCTGGAGTAGTACGGTCGGCGAGCAGTACTTC. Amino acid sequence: CAWSSTVGEQYF.

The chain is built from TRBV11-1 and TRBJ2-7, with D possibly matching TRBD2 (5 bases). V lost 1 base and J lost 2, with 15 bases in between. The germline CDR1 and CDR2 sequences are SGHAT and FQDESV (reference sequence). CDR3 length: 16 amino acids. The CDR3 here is CASSLDGHVGAYEQYF. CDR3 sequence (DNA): TGTGCCAGCAGCTTAGATGGTCATGTGGGAGCCTACGAGCAGTACTTC.

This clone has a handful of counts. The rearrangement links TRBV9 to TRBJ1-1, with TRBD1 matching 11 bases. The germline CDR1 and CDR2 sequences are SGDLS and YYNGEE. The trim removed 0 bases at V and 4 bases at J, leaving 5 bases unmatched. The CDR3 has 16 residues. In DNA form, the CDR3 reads TGTGCCAGCAGCGTAGGGGACAGGGGGAGAGGCACTGAAGCTTTCTTT. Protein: CASSVGDRGRGTEAFF.